A selection of T cell receptor beta chains follows, all from one sample in a study of T cell repertoires in cytomegalovirus infection. Using its own MiXCR run on the reads, TCRdb lists one record per CDR3 protein. This table has some 700,000 distinct CDR3 sequences, approximately 33% appearing once. These receptors lack a known antigen. Sequences were derived from cultured PBMCs, sampled from culture after CMV antigen stimulation. The receptors stem from a human donor in good health (CMV status not recorded). Some clones in this sample may be carry-over from other donors' samples. Both conserved end residues are part of each CDR3. The D gene is left open where the match is weak. The size field is filled for only some rows; it gives once, few, many or a size class.

CDR3 DNA: TGTGCCAGCAAGATCACCGGGGAGCTGTTTTTT; CDR3 protein: CASKITGELFF; J gene: TRBJ2-2; CDR3 length: 11; clone size: few; V gene: TRBV12-3/TRBV12-4; D gene: .
CDR3 DNA: TGTGCCAGCCGAAACCCACTCAGAGGGACAGCCTATGGCTACACCTTC; CDR3 protein: CASRNPLRGTAYGYTF; J gene: TRBJ1-2; CDR3 length: 16; clone size: .; V gene: TRBV7-2; D gene: TRBD1
CDR3 DNA: TGCGCCAGCAGCCAAGTCAGGTTCGCGAACACTGAAGCTTTCTTT; CDR3 protein: CASSQVRFANTEAFF; J gene: TRBJ1-1; CDR3 length: 15; clone size: .; V gene: TRBV4-1; D gene: .
CDR3 DNA: TGTGCCAGCAGCGCGGACAACACAGATACGCAGTATTTT; CDR3 protein: CASSADNTDTQYF; J gene: TRBJ2-3; CDR3 length: 13; clone size: .; V gene: TRBV7-9; D gene: .
CDR3 DNA: TGTGCTAGTGGACGAGGCGGACTCGGGCAGTTCTTC; CDR3 protein: CASGRGGLGQFF; J gene: TRBJ2-1; CDR3 length: 12; clone size: few; V gene: TRBV12-5; D gene: .
CDR3 DNA: TGTGCCAGCAGTTACGGGTTACACTCCTACGAGCAGTACTTC; CDR3 protein: CASSYGLHSYEQYF; J gene: TRBJ2-7; CDR3 length: 14; clone size: .; V gene: TRBV6-6; D gene: .
CDR3 DNA: TGTGCCAGCAGTTCACCTGACGGAACCTACGAGCAGTACTTC; CDR3 protein: CASSSPDGTYEQYF; J gene: TRBJ2-7; CDR3 length: 14; clone size: .; V gene: TRBV5-5; D gene: .
CDR3 DNA: TGTGCCAGCAGCTTTGCCCAGGGGAGGAGCTACGAGCAGTACTTC; CDR3 protein: CASSFAQGRSYEQYF; J gene: TRBJ2-7; CDR3 length: 15; clone size: .; V gene: TRBV5-6; D gene: .
CDR3 DNA: TGTGCCAGCTCCCCGGGGAGGAGGACAGGGTTCTACGAGCAGTACTTC; CDR3 protein: CASSPGRRTGFYEQYF; J gene: TRBJ2-7; CDR3 length: 16; clone size: .; V gene: TRBV18; D gene: TRBD1
CDR3 DNA: TGTGCCAGCAGCCATAGTCACCTCCAGCGGCGGTACCAAGAGACCCAGTACTTC; CDR3 protein: CASSHSHLQRRYQETQYF; J gene: TRBJ2-5; CDR3 length: 18; clone size: .; V gene: TRBV11-2; D gene: .
CDR3 DNA: TGCAGCGTTGAAGAGCAAGGGATCGAGAACGAGCAGTACTTC; CDR3 protein: CSVEEQGIENEQYF; J gene: TRBJ2-7; CDR3 length: 14; clone size: .; V gene: TRBV29-1; D gene: .
CDR3 DNA: TGTGCCAGCAGCCGCCGGGACATCCCAAACACCATATATTTT; CDR3 protein: CASSRRDIPNTIYF; J gene: TRBJ1-3; CDR3 length: 14; clone size: .; V gene: TRBV7-9; D gene: .
CDR3 DNA: TGTGCCAGCAGCACTGTGGCACCCTCAGGCTACACCTTC; CDR3 protein: CASSTVAPSGYTF; J gene: TRBJ1-2; CDR3 length: 13; clone size: .; V gene: TRBV12-3/TRBV12-4; D gene: .
CDR3 DNA: TGTGCTAGTGGTTTGCTCCCGGGACAGGCCTACGAGCAGTACTTC; CDR3 protein: CASGLLPGQAYEQYF; J gene: TRBJ2-7; CDR3 length: 15; clone size: once; V gene: TRBV12-5; D gene: TRBD1
CDR3 DNA: TGTGCCAGCAGCTTAGGGAACAGGGCGGAGACCCAGTACTTC; CDR3 protein: CASSLGNRAETQYF; J gene: TRBJ2-5; CDR3 length: 14; clone size: many; V gene: TRBV7-2; D gene: .
CDR3 DNA: TGTGCCAGCAGTGGGGACAGGGGGACTAACTATGGCTACACCTTC; CDR3 protein: CASSGDRGTNYGYTF; J gene: TRBJ1-2; CDR3 length: 15; clone size: .; V gene: TRBV12-3/TRBV12-4; D gene: TRBD1
CDR3 DNA: TGCAGTGCTAGAGCCGGTGGACTTCCAGGGAACACTGAAGCTTTCTTT; CDR3 protein: CSARAGGLPGNTEAFF; J gene: TRBJ1-1; CDR3 length: 16; clone size: .; V gene: TRBV20-1; D gene: .
CDR3 DNA: TGTGCCACCAGTGACGCGGGCCGGTCGGGCGGGGAGCTGTTTTTT; CDR3 protein: CATSDAGRSGGELFF; J gene: TRBJ2-2; CDR3 length: 15; clone size: .; V gene: TRBV24-1; D gene: .
CDR3 DNA: TGTGCCAGCAGCTTAGTTGGGGGACGGTACAATGAGCAGTTCTTC; CDR3 protein: CASSLVGGRYNEQFF; J gene: TRBJ2-1; CDR3 length: 15; clone size: many; V gene: TRBV7-8; D gene: .
CDR3 DNA: TGTGCCAGCACCCGTACCTCTGGGGCCAACGTCCTGACTTTC; CDR3 protein: CASTRTSGANVLTF; J gene: TRBJ2-6; CDR3 length: 14; clone size: few; V gene: TRBV12-3/TRBV12-4; D gene: .
CDR3 DNA: TGCGCCAGCAGCCAAGAGGACAGGATCGAAAAACTGTTTTTT; CDR3 protein: CASSQEDRIEKLFF; J gene: TRBJ1-4; CDR3 length: 14; clone size: .; V gene: TRBV4-1; D gene: TRBD1
CDR3 DNA: TGTGCCAGCAGCCCTCTTTCTGGGACTTCAAATGAAAAACTGTTTTTT; CDR3 protein: CASSPLSGTSNEKLFF; J gene: TRBJ1-4; CDR3 length: 16; clone size: .; V gene: TRBV7-9; D gene: .
CDR3 DNA: TGTGCCAGCAGCTTGGCTAGCGGCTCCTACGAGCAGTACTTC; CDR3 protein: CASSLASGSYEQYF; J gene: TRBJ2-7; CDR3 length: 14; clone size: many; V gene: TRBV7-2; D gene: TRBD2
CDR3 DNA: TGTGCCAGCAGACTTCAGGACAGGGGGAGCAACGAGCAGTACTTC; CDR3 protein: CASRLQDRGSNEQYF; J gene: TRBJ2-7; CDR3 length: 15; clone size: .; V gene: TRBV6-1; D gene: TRBD1
CDR3 DNA: TGTGCCAGCAGCCGAGCCCTGGTGAGGGGCAACTCTGGAAACACCATATATTTT; CDR3 protein: CASSRALVRGNSGNTIYF; J gene: TRBJ1-3; CDR3 length: 18; clone size: .; V gene: TRBV9; D gene: .
CDR3 DNA: TGTGCCAGCACCGAGGGGTATGAGACCCAGTACTTC; CDR3 protein: CASTEGYETQYF; J gene: TRBJ2-5; CDR3 length: 12; clone size: few; V gene: TRBV12-3/TRBV12-4; D gene: .